This T cell receptor beta chain was sequenced for a study of T cells in Graves' hyperthyroidism and ophthalmopathy. About the research overall: Peripheral blood was acquired at first diagnosis, ahead of any therapy whatsoever.

Stable hyperthyroidism: no ophthalmopathy progression over 18 months of follow-up. The trim removed 7 bases at V and 6 bases at J, leaving 19 bases unmatched. CDR3 length: 18 residues. Germline V gives CDR1 SGHTA, CDR2 FQGNSA. Amplified regions were TCR beta CDR3 sequences from RNA transcripts. The TCR CDR3 was amplified in a first-round RT-PCR using the HTBI primer set. Each CDR3 protein is one row after TCRdb ran MiXCR on the multiplex PCR reads. The data show approximately 710,000 distinct CDR3 sequences, roughly 17% seen once. Study-wide results and limits: Most clonotypes that expanded in the thyroid above 0.001 also showed up in blood. Using 13 V-J features, a model discriminated ophthalmopathy from stable hyperthyroidism.

In its sample, this clonotype was seen many times. What it recognizes is unknown. The V call is TRBV7-2, the J call TRBJ2-3, with TRBD2 matching 10 bases. This receptor was identified in a man aged 45-60 years with Graves' hyperthyroidism. Sequenced input: blood. CDR3 coding DNA: TGTGCCAGCACCAAGAGCCTAGCGGGGGACCCACCCGGCGATACGCAGTATTTT. Amino acid sequence: CASTKSLAGDPPGDTQYF.